The following is a T cell receptor (beta chain) sequence with its context. One Seattle source followed patients from active infection through their disease course. In the original processing: Estimation of nucleated cell counts relied on the amplification of reference gene primers. Profiling relied on immunoSEQ multiplex PCR, and the TCRdb table lists in-frame clones only, not all of them. V, J and clone size reflect that table, while D and trimming were determined from the DNA. The table has 150,000 to 200,000 clones, roughly 90% seen once; the top ten hold more than 4.5%. This sample stems from a study of blood T cell repertoires in COVID-19. About the research overall: From the United States, Italy and Spain came samples of acute and convalescent COVID-19. PBMCs, B-cell-depleted T cells, or T cells provided the cDNA or gDNA that made up the material.

Sequenced: peripheral blood. The sequence was obtained from a young man with COVID-19, enrolled during active disease.

As DNA, the CDR3 is TGCGCCAGCAGCCTCATCAGGGAAGCGAACACTGAAGCTTTCTTT. This gives the protein CASSLIREANTEAFF. This chain connects TRBV4-1 to TRBJ1-1, with D tentatively TRBD1 (5 bases). Looked up from germline, CDR1 is MGHRA and CDR2 is YSYEKL. The CDR3 is 15 residues long. V was trimmed by 4 bases and J by 1 base, leaving 13 bases between them.